This TCR beta chain stems from a study of T cell changes during pregnancy in multiple sclerosis. Clones were sequenced by immunoSEQ multiplex PCR, and TCRdb holds only the in-frame ones, with some missing. This sample has some 60,000 clones, with about 83% found just once. The germline CDR1 and CDR2 sequences are SNHLY and FYNNEI. The V end was cut by 7 bases, the J end by 0 bases, with 9 bases between. This CDR3 is built from 14 residues. This receptor was obtained from a human donor whose cells served as feeder cells for cultures in a pregnancy study. The V gene is TRBV2, the J gene TRBJ1-4; no clear D. Sequenced material: peripheral blood from another person, used as feeder cells. CDR3 protein: CASIVETTNEKLFF. CDR3 in DNA: TGTGCCAGCATAGTTGAGACAACTAATGAAAAACTGTTTTTT.